This T cell receptor (beta chain) was sequenced in a study of regulatory T cells in long-lasting Graves disease (dated by TCRdb to the early 2020s). Notes on the research overall: Antithyroid drugs had been taken for less than 3 months by newly diagnosed Graves' disease patients. A total of 35 or so samples underwent TCR sequencing: roughly 13 from persistent and around 20 from newly diagnosed Graves' disease patients. The study was conducted in China and was registered as a clinical trial. Persistent Graves' disease patients were compared with newly diagnosed Graves' disease patients by peripheral blood TCR sequencing and RNA sequencing.

The time point label here, explained by the study, means: newly diagnosed GD, antithyroid drugs for less than 3 months. For both TCR sequencing and RNA sequencing, RNA was extracted from PBMCs using TRIzol. Graves' disease was diagnosed according to American Thyroid Association guidelines. Patients were recruited from an endocrinology department in Xi'an, China. Each patient gave roughly 8.4 milliliters of peripheral blood, collected in an EDTA anticoagulant tube. PBMCs were isolated by Ficoll Paque Plus density gradient separation without further T cell sorting. RNA quality was checked with an Agilent 2100 Bioanalyzer and agarose gel, and concentration with a NanoDrop 2000. Study-level results and caveats: More public clonotypes were shared among persistent patients (roughly 2,900) than among newly diagnosed patients (more than 950). Peripheral blood alone was examined, since thyroid tissue, which constituted the primary lesion, could not be accessed. Persistent Graves' disease patients showed lower TCR Shannon entropy and fewer highly expanded clones than newly diagnosed patients, suggesting clonal expansion. Sequencing and analysis were limited to the TCR beta chain. Persistent disease showed preferential use of TRBV28, TRBJ1-2 and TRBJ2-5, whereas newly diagnosed disease favored TRBV20-1 and TRBJ2-1. The authors acknowledged the small sample size as a limitation that may reduce accuracy.

Germline trimming: 3 bases from V, 2 bases from J; junction bases outside gene matches: 5. The CDR3 spans 16 residues, from the cysteine through the phenylalanine. The only DNA kept is the CDR3, 48 bases in frame from the first base. Looking up the germline V gene (reference sequence) yields CDR1 PRHDT and CDR2 FYEKMQ. The library was generated by multiplex PCR. Sequencing used an Illumina HiSeq 4000. TCR beta libraries were built with iRepertoire HTBI primers and Arm-PCR amplification of CDR3 regions. PCR products were gel purified before sequencing. Processing in the source paper ran as follows. Gene usage analysis of CDR3 amino acid clonotypes relied on the 60 to 65 TRBV and around 14 TRBJ segments identified across samples. Filtered high-quality paired reads were merged into contigs using COPE and FqMerger. BLAST was used to align contigs to IMGT TRBV, TRBD and TRBJ reference genes, with CDR3 defined following IMGT. Any clonotype with a frequency above 0.1% was counted as a highly expanded clone. Shannon entropy served as the measure of repertoire diversity, while the Gini coefficient captured V-J evenness. Public clonotypes were defined as clonotypes shared by more than one individual. The public reads were quality trimmed at Q25 with fastp and then assembled into clones with MiXCR by TCRdb, keeping productive beta chains. Records with the same CDR3 protein are collapsed into one entry carrying the most frequent genes and DNA. Clone size and V and J calls follow TCRdb, not the original study. This sample holds about 400,000 distinct CDR3 sequences; approximately 16% were observed only once. Clones ranked in the top ten supply about 8.2% of the sample.

Remarks on this clonotype: The specificity of this receptor is unknown. No base quality information exists; no much larger clone differs at one position.

The same data also went into a second study, on T cells in Graves' hyperthyroidism and ophthalmopathy. As that second paper reports: Stable Graves' hyperthyroidism was defined as the absence of progression to ophthalmopathy over 18 months of follow-up. Hyperthyroidism patients were newly diagnosed, had a disease duration of under 2 months, and were aged 18 to 65 years. Patients with uncontrolled infections, other autoimmune diseases, pregnancy or lactation were excluded. Diagnoses were established on the basis of clinical symptoms, serum thyroxine and TRAb, thyroid ultrasound, and orbital computed tomography. The first round of RT-PCR for the TCR CDR3 was performed with the HTBI primer set and the Qiagen OneStep RT-PCR kit. Most expanded thyroid clonotypes (frequency above 0.001) were also detected in blood, suggesting blood repertoires may reflect thyroid immune responses. A model built on a 13 V-J signature distinguished ophthalmopathy from stable hyperthyroidism, reaching 87.88% sensitivity and about 81% specificity in cross-validation and 80%/75% in testing. In validation, the model predicted progression to ophthalmopathy a median of about 6 months before onset, with over 55% sensitivity and more than 72% specificity. To identify TCR V-J signatures that set the groups apart, the researchers used a discovery cohort of 100 or so patients, made up of roughly 40 with Graves' ophthalmopathy and some 55 with stable Graves' hyperthyroidism. Prospective prediction of ophthalmopathy was tested in an independent validation cohort of 18 hyperthyroidism patients and approximately 17 patients who later progressed to ophthalmopathy. The roughly 91 discovery patients were randomly divided into training and test sets at a 7:3 ratio. Thyroid tissue and blood T-cell repertoires from roughly 6 Graves' hyperthyroidism patients were also compared in the study. After blood sampling, hyperthyroidism patients were treated with methimazole at a starting dose of 30 mg daily, and ophthalmopathy patients were treated with high-dose intravenous methylprednisolone. A second multiplex PCR round built the libraries, followed by size selection and purification. The libraries were sequenced on an Illumina HiSeq2000 using paired-end 100 bp reads. SOAPnuke was used to process the raw data, throwing out any read that contained adapters or uncalled bases, had a mean Phred below 15, or lacked an exact constant-primer or identifier match. COPE v1.2.5 was used to merge the high-quality paired reads, and each unique nucleotide sequence was defined as a clonotype. MiTCR v1.1 was used to align the clonotypes against IMGT TRBV, TRBD and TRBJ reference segments. The analysis included only V-J combinations with a frequency above 0.0001, which together covered 99% to 99.2% of the repertoires. The TCS score was defined as F50 (clonal expansion) divided by E x V (chaos), with BLOSUM62-based TCRdist calculated between CDR3 peptides within each V-J. Welch's t-statistics and random forest reduced 500 to 550 V-J features to roughly 13, which were used in a naive Bayes classifier (R e1071). Sample size was not statistically predetermined, and blinding of investigators to group allocation was not performed. The paper reports TCR Vbeta CDR3 sequencing of roughly 140 peripheral blood samples: 40 or so ophthalmopathy, about 75 hyperthyroidism and 17 progressor patients.

The clonotype comes from a woman between 35 and 50 years old with Graves disease. Donor details come from another sample of the same person, matched by shared clones. The chain employs TRBV13 and TRBJ2-1, with TRBD1 identical over 9 junction bases. Sequenced material: peripheral blood mononuclear cells (PBMCs), taken at new diagnosis, from a patient treated with antithyroid drugs. The nucleotide sequence is TGTGCCAGCAGCTTTAGGACAGGGGACACCTACAATGAGCAGTTCTTC. Its translation reads: CASSFRTGDTYNEQFF.